The following is a T cell receptor (beta chain) sequence with its context. What it binds is unknown. These data are taken from a study of OX40 agonist ivuxolimab in advanced cancers. Overall study: Each patient was given ivuxolimab into a vein every 2 weeks, at 0.01 to 10 mg/kg.

Broader study findings: At 0.1 to 3.0 mg/kg, CD4+ and CD8+ blood T cells expanded clonally by week 6.

Generated by immunoSEQ multiplex PCR, the TCRdb table keeps only in-frame clones and is missing some. The sample records around 92,000 clones, about 92% being singletons. The CDR3 consists of 11 residues. Trimming pared 4 bases from V and 1 base from J, leaving 4 bases between. Germline CDR1 GTSNPN, CDR2 SVGIG (reference sequence). The clonotype was recovered from an adult with an advanced solid tumor such as melanoma, head and neck, liver or kidney cancer. This specimen consisted of CD4+ or CD8+ T cells sorted from blood, obtained in a trial of the OX40 agonist ivuxolimab. The chain is built from TRBV30 and TRBJ1-1; D is uncertain. The CDR3 reads CAWKQNTEAFF. As DNA, the CDR3 is TGTGCCTGGAAGCAGAACACTGAAGCTTTCTTT.